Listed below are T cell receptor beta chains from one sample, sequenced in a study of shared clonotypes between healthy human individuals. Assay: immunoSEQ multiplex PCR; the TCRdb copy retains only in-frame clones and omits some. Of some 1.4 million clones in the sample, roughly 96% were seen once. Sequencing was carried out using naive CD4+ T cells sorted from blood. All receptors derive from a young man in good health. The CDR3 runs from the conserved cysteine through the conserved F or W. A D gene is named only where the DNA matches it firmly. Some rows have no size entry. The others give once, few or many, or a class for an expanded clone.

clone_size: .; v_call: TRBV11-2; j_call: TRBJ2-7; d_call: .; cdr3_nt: TGTGCCAGCAGCTCGGTCGTGCGGCAGTACTTC; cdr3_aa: CASSSVVRQYF
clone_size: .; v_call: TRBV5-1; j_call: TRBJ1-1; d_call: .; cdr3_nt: TGCGCCAGCAGCCTAGGGGGGACCACTGAAGCTTTCTTT; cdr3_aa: CASSLGGTTEAFF
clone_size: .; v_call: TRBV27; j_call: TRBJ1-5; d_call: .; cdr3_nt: TGTGCCAGCAAAACAGGCCCGAATCAGCCCCAGCATTTT; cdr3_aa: CASKTGPNQPQHF
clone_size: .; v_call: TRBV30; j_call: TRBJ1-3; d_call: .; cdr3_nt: TGTGCCTGGAGTGTCAGCTTCTCTGGAAACACCATATATTTT; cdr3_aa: CAWSVSFSGNTIYF
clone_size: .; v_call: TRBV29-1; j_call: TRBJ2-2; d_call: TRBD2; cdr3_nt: TGCAGCGGCCGGGAGCTCGGTCTAGCGGGATCAGGCGGGGAGCTGTTTTTT; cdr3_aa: CSGRELGLAGSGGELFF
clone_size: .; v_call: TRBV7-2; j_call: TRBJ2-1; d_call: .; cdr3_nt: TGTGCCAGCAGCTTAGGTTTGTACAATGAGCAGTTCTTC; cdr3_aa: CASSLGLYNEQFF
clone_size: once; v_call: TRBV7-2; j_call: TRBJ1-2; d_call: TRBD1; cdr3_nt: TGTGCCAGCAGCCCTCAGGCAGGGGGCGTTGGAGGCTACACCTTC; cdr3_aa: CASSPQAGGVGGYTF
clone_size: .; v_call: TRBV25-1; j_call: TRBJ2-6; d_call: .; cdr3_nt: TGTGCCAGCAATGGCCAGGCCCACTCTGGGGCCAACGTCCTGACTTTC; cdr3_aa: CASNGQAHSGANVLTF
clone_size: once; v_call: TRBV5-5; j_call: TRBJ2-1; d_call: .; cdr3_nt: TGTGCCAGCAGCCCCGGGGCCACCTACAATGAGCAGTTCTTC; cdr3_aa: CASSPGATYNEQFF
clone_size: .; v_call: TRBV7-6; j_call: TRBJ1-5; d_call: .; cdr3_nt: TGTGCCAGCAGCCCTAGGGACGATCAGCCCCAGCATTTT; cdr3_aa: CASSPRDDQPQHF
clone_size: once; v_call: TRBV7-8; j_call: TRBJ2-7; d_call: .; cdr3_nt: TGTGCCAGCAGCTCTAACTACGAGCAGTACTTC; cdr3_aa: CASSSNYEQYF
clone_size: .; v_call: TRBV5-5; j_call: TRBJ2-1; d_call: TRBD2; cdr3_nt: TGTGCCAGCAGCCTACCAAATCTAGCGGGAAACAATGAGCAGTTCTTC; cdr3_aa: CASSLPNLAGNNEQFF
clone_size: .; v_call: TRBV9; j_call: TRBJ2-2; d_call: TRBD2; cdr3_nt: TGTGCCAGCAGCCCTTCTGGCGGGAGAAAACACACCGGGGAGCTGTTTTTT; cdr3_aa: CASSPSGGRKHTGELFF
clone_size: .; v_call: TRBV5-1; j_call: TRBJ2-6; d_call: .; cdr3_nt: TGCGCCAGCAGCTTGGAGCCAGCACTTGGGGCCAACGTCCTGACTTTC; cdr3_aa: CASSLEPALGANVLTF
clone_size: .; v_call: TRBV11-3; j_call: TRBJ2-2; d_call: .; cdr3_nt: TGTGCCAGCAGTTCTAGAGCGAACACCGGGGAGCTGTTTTTT; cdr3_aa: CASSSRANTGELFF
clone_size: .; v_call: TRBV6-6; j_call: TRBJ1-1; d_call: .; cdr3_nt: TGTGCCAGCAGTTACCCGGGGGGTGAAGCTTTCTTT; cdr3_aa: CASSYPGGEAFF
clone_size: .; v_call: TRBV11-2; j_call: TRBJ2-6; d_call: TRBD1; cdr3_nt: TGTGCCAGCAGAACAATCACGAGACAGGGTCCCTCTGGGGCCAACGTCCTGACTTTC; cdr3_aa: CASRTITRQGPSGANVLTF
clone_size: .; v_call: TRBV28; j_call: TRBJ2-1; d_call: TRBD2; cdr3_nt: TGTGCCAGCAGTCCTCCTAGGCTAGCGGTTAACAATGAGCAGTTCTTC; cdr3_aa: CASSPPRLAVNNEQFF
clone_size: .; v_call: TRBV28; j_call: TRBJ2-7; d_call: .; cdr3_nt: TGTGCCAGCAGGTCCGAGGAGGTCCACTCCTACGAGCAGTACTTC; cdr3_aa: CASRSEEVHSYEQYF
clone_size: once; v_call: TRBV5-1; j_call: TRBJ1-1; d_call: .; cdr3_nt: TGCGCCAGCAGCTTGTCTGGACTTGCCGCCCTTACTTTCTTT; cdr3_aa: CASSLSGLAALTFF
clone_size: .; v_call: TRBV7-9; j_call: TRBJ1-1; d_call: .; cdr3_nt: TGTGCCAGCAGCTTAGCCCCATACAGTGAAGCTTTCTTT; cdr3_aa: CASSLAPYSEAFF
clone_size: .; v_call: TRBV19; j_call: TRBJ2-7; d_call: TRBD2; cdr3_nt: TGTGCCAGTAGCGGGGACTATTACGAGCAGTACTTC; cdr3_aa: CASSGDYYEQYF
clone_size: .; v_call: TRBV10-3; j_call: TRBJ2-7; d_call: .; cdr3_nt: TGTGCCATCAGTCAAGGAGGGACGGCTGGGGGTGACGAGCAGTACTTC; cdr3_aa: CAISQGGTAGGDEQYF
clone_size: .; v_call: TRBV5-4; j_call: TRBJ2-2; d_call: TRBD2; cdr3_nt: TGTGCCAGCAGCCCCGGACTAGCGGGAGTGATGGACACCGGGGAGCTGTTTTTT; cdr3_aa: CASSPGLAGVMDTGELFF
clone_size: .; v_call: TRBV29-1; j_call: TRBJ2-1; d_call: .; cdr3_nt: TGCAGCGGCCGGACAGAAGAGCAGTTCTTC; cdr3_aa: CSGRTEEQFF
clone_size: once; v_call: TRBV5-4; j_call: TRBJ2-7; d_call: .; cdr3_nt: TGTGCCAGCAGCTTTAGGACGCCCCCGGGTACATACGAGCAGTACTTC; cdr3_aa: CASSFRTPPGTYEQYF